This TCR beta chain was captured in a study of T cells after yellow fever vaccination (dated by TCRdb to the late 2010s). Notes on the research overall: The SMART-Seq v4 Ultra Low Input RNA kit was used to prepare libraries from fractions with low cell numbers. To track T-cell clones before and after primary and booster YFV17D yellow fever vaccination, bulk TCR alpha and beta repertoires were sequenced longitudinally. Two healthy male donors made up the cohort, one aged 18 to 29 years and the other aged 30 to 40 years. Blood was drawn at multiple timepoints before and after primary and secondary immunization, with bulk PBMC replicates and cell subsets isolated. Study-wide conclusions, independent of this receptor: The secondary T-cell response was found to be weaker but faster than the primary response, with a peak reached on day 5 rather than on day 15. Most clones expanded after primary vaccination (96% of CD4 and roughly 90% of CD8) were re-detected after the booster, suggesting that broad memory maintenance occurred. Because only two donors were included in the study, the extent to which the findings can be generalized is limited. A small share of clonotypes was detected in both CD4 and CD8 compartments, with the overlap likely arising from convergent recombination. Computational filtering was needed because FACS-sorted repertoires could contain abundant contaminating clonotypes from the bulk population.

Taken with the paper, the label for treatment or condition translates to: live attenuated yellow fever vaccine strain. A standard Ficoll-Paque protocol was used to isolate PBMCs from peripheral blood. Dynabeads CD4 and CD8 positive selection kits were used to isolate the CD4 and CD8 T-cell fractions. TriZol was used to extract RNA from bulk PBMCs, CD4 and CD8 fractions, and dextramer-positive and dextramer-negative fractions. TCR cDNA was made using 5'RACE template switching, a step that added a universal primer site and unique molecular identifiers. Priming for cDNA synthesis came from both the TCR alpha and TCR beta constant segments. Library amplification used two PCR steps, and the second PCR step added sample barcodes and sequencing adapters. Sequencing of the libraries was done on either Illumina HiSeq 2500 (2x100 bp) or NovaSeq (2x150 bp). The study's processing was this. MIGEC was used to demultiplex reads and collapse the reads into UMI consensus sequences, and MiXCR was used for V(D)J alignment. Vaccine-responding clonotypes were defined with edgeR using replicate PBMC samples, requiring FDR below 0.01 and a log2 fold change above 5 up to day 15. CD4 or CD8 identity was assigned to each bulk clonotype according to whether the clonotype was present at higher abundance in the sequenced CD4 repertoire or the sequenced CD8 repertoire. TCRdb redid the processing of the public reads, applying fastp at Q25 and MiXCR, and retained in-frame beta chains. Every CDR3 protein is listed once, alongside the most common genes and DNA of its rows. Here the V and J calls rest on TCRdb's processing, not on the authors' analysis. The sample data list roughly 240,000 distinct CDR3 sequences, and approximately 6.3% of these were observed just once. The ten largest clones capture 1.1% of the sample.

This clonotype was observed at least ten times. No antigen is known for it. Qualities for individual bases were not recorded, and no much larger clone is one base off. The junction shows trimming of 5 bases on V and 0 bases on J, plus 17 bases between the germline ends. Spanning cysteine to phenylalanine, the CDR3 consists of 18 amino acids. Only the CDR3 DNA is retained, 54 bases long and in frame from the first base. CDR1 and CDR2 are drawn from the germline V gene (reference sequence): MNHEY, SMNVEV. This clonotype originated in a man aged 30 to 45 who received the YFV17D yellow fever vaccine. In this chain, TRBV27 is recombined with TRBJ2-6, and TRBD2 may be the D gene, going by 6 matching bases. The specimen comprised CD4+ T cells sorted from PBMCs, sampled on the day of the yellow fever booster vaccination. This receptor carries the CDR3 CASSPIAGRLSGANVLTF. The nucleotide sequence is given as TGTGCCAGCAGTCCCATTGCGGGACGGCTCTCTGGGGCCAACGTCCTGACTTTC.